A selection of T cell receptor beta chains follows, all from one sample in a study of T cell responses to AZD1222 COVID-19 vaccine. Assay used: immunoSEQ multiplex PCR; TCRdb lists only in-frame clones, some missing. The sample carries some 140,000 clones, more than 85% recorded once. The sample in question was peripheral blood, obtained on day 0 of AZD1222 vaccination. Receptors were obtained from an adult in good health. CDR3s include the opening cysteine and the closing phenylalanine or tryptophan. Fields, in order: V gene, D gene, clone size, J gene, CDR3 DNA, CDR3 protein. A D gene is named only where the DNA matches it firmly. Some rows mark clone size as missing; the rest say once, few, many or name a class of expanded clone.

v_gene: TRBV6-5; d_gene: .; abundance: once; j_gene: TRBJ1-2; CDR3nt: TGTGCCAGCAGCACCAGGAGGCCTTATGGCTACACCTTC; CDR3aa: CASSTRRPYGYTF
v_gene: TRBV27; d_gene: .; abundance: .; j_gene: TRBJ1-2; CDR3nt: TGTGCCAGCAGTTTGGGTCAGGGGACCATATTCGATGGCTACACCTTC; CDR3aa: CASSLGQGTIFDGYTF
v_gene: TRBV6-2/TRBV6-3; d_gene: TRBD2; abundance: .; j_gene: TRBJ2-4; CDR3nt: TGTGCCAGCAGTTACGATCAGCGGGAGAATGTCAAAAACATTCAGTACTTC; CDR3aa: CASSYDQRENVKNIQYF
v_gene: TRBV6-6; d_gene: .; abundance: .; j_gene: TRBJ1-2; CDR3nt: TGTGCCAGCAGTTATCCCGGGGAGAGCTATGGCTACACCTTC; CDR3aa: CASSYPGESYGYTF
v_gene: TRBV10-1; d_gene: .; abundance: .; j_gene: TRBJ1-5; CDR3nt: TGCGCCAGCAGGTACCAGTTGTTACCCGTGATAACGGGTCAGCCCCAGCATTTT; CDR3aa: CASRYQLLPVITGQPQHF
v_gene: TRBV7-8; d_gene: .; abundance: .; j_gene: TRBJ1-2; CDR3nt: TGTGCCAGCAGCTTAGCGCTCTTGCAAGACTATGGCTACACCTTC; CDR3aa: CASSLALLQDYGYTF
v_gene: TRBV5-1; d_gene: .; abundance: .; j_gene: TRBJ1-5; CDR3nt: TGCGCCAGCAGCCCGGACCGAGGCAATCAGCCCCAGCATTTT; CDR3aa: CASSPDRGNQPQHF
v_gene: TRBV28; d_gene: TRBD1; abundance: .; j_gene: TRBJ1-1; CDR3nt: TGTGCCAGCAGGCCCCAGGGGGCGCGAACTGAAGCTTTCTTT; CDR3aa: CASRPQGARTEAFF
v_gene: TRBV4-2; d_gene: .; abundance: .; j_gene: TRBJ1-1; CDR3nt: TGTGCCAGCAGCCAATGGGACTTCTCGAACACTGAAGCTTTCTTT; CDR3aa: CASSQWDFSNTEAFF
v_gene: TRBV15; d_gene: TRBD1; abundance: .; j_gene: TRBJ2-7; CDR3nt: TGTGCCACCAGCAGGGCACCGGGACAGGGGGGAAGTTTGAGGTACGAGCAGTACTTC; CDR3aa: CATSRAPGQGGSLRYEQYF
v_gene: TRBV11-1; d_gene: .; abundance: .; j_gene: TRBJ1-2; CDR3nt: TGTGCCAGCAGCTCCCGTCAAGGACCCAGTGGCTACACCTTC; CDR3aa: CASSSRQGPSGYTF
v_gene: TRBV5-6; d_gene: TRBD1; abundance: .; j_gene: TRBJ1-5; CDR3nt: TGTGCCAGCAGCCTTACAGGGGGCAATCAGCCCCAGCATTTT; CDR3aa: CASSLTGGNQPQHF